Listed below are T cell receptor beta chains from one sample, sequenced in a study of CD8 T cells in ankylosing spondylitis. TCRdb used MiXCR to reprocess the 5' RACE reads, holding one entry per CDR3 protein. The sample lists about 400,000 distinct CDR3 sequences; approximately 20% were seen once. The specimen was blood, either unsorted or a sorted T cell fraction (not recorded which). All receptors come from a male donor with ankylosing spondylitis. Both conserved end residues are part of each CDR3. D genes are given only for firm matches. A row's size may be missing; if present it is once, few, many or a size class.

>NA|TRBJ2-1|NA|TRBV24-1
TGTGCCACCAGTGGGAAGGACACCCGAAGGTACAATGAGCAGTTCTTC
CATSGKDTRRYNEQFF
>NA|TRBJ1-4|few|TRBV14
TGTGCCAGCAGCTCCCAAAGGAGGAGTGAAAAACTGTTTTTT
CASSSQRRSEKLFF
>TRBD2|TRBJ2-5|NA|TRBV18
TGTGCCAGCTCACCTAGACAAGCGGGAGATAAAGAGACCCAGTACTTC
CASSPRQAGDKETQYF
>TRBD2|TRBJ2-2|few|TRBV12-3/TRBV12-4
TGTGCCAGCAGTTTAAAGGCTAGCGGGATGAGGAACACCGGGGAGCTGTTTTTT
CASSLKASGMRNTGELFF
>NA|TRBJ2-2|few|TRBV12-3/TRBV12-4
TGTGCCAGCAGTTCCACAGAAGCCGGGGAGCTGTTTTTT
CASSSTEAGELFF
>TRBD1|TRBJ1-6|NA|TRBV12-3/TRBV12-4
TGTGCCAGCAGGCGGGACAGGAGGTCCTATAATTCACCCCTCCACTTT
CASRRDRRSYNSPLHF
>TRBD2|TRBJ2-1|NA|TRBV10-3
TGTGCCATCAGTCGGAGTAGCGGGATCTACAATGAGCAGTTCTTC
CAISRSSGIYNEQFF
>TRBD2|TRBJ2-1|few|TRBV11-1
TGTGCCAGCAGCTTACGGGGTGCGGGAGGACCGACCTACAATGAGCAGTTCTTC
CASSLRGAGGPTYNEQFF
>NA|TRBJ2-1|NA|TRBV29-1
TGCAGCCCGCCTAGCGCCCAACTTGAGCAGTTCTTC
CSPPSAQLEQFF
>TRBD2|TRBJ2-1|many|TRBV20-1
TGCAGTGCTAGTCTTCGCGATCTTAGGACTAGCGTATACAATGAGCAGTTCTTC
CSASLRDLRTSVYNEQFF
>NA|TRBJ1-1|many|TRBV5-1
TGCGCCAGCGGGGGGGACGGGAACACTGAAGCTTTCTTT
CASGGDGNTEAFF
>NA|TRBJ1-2|NA|TRBV9
TGTGCCAGCAGCGTGAGGGGAGGGGAGAACTATGGCTACACCTTC
CASSVRGGENYGYTF
>NA|TRBJ1-2|few|TRBV19
TGTGCCACCAATGGGGACTCCTGGGCGCGTGGCTACACCTTC
CATNGDSWARGYTF
>NA|TRBJ2-5|NA|TRBV20-1
TGCAGTGCTAGAGCAACAGAGAGGGCGGAGACCCAGTACTTC
CSARATERAETQYF
>TRBD1|TRBJ2-1|NA|TRBV19
TGTGCCAGTAGTCCACAGGGGGGAGAGCAGTTCTTC
CASSPQGGEQFF